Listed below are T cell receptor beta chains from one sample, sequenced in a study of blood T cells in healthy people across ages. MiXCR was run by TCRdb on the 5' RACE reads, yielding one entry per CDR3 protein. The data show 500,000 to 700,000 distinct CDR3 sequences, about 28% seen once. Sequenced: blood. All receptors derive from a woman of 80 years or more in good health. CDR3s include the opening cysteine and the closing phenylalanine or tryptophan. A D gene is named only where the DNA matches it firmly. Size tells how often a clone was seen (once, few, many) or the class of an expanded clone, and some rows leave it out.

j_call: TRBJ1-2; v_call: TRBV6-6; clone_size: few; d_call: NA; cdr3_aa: CATTIGEYGYTF; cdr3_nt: TGTGCCACCACCATAGGAGAGTATGGCTACACCTTC
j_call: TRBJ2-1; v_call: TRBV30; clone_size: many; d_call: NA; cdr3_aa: CAWRGRASYNEQFF; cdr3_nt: TGTGCCTGGAGAGGCCGGGCATCCTACAATGAGCAGTTCTTC
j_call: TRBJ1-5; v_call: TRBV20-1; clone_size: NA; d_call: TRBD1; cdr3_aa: CSARGGTGGGNQPQHF; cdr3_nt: TGCAGTGCTAGAGGGGGGACAGGGGGTGGCAATCAGCCCCAGCATTTT
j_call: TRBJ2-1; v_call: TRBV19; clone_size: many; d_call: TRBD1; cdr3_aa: CASSIRDRGNNEQFF; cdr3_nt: TGTGCCAGTAGCATCCGGGACAGGGGAAACAATGAGCAGTTCTTC
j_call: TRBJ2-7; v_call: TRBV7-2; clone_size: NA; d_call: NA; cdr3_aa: CASRLAHEQYF; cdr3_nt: TGTGCCAGCAGACTAGCCCACGAGCAGTACTTC
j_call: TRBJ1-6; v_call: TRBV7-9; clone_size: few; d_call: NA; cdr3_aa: CASSRDGTYNSPLHF; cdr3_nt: TGTGCCAGCAGCCGGGACGGGACCTATAATTCACCCCTCCACTTT
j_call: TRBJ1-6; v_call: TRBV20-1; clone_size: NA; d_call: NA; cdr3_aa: CSASPVIGSSSPLHF; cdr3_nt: TGCAGTGCTAGTCCGGTCATTGGGAGTTCTTCACCCCTCCACTTT
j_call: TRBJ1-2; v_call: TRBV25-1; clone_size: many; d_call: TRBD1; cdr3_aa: CASSEGTGVDGYTF; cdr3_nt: TGTGCCAGCAGTGAAGGTACAGGGGTGGATGGCTACACCTTC
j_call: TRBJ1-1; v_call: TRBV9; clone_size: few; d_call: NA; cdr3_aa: CASTQTGGDTEAFF; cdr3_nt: TGTGCCAGCACCCAGACTGGGGGTGACACTGAAGCTTTCTTT
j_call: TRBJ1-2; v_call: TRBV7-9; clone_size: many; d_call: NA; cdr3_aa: CASSLETPNYGYTF; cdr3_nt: TGTGCCAGCAGCTTAGAGACACCTAACTATGGCTACACCTTC
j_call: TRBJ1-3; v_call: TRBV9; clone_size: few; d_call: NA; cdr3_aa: CASNDRPSGNTIYF; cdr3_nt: TGTGCCAGCAATGACAGACCCTCTGGAAACACCATATATTTT
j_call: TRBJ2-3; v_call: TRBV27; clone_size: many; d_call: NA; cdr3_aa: CASSLSGYTQYF; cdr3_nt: TGTGCCAGCAGTTTATCAGGCTATACGCAGTATTTT
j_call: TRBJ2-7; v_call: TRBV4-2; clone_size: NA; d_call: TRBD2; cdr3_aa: CASSQVGSGGYEQYF; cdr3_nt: TGTGCCAGCAGCCAAGTTGGTAGCGGGGGTTACGAGCAGTACTTC
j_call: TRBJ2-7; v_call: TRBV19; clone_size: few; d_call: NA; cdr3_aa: CASSMLQGEYEQYF; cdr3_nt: TGTGCCAGTAGTATGCTGCAGGGTGAATACGAGCAGTACTTC
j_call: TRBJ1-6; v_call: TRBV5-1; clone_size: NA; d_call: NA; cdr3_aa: CASSPEGGRHNSPPHF; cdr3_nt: TGCGCCAGCAGCCCGGAGGGGGGGCGGCATAATTCACCCCCCCACTTT
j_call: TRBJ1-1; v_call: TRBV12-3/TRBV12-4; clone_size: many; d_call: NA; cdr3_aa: CASSLPTGTFPQAFF; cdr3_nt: TGTGCCAGCAGTTTACCCACCGGGACATTCCCCCAAGCTTTCTTT
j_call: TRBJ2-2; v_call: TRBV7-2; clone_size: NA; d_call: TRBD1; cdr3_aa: CASRGQIISSELFF; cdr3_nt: TGTGCCAGCAGGGGACAGATAATTTCTTCGGAGCTGTTTTTT
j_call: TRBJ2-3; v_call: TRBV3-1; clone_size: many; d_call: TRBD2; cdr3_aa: CASSHRLAGDRDTQYF; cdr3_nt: TGTGCCAGCAGCCATAGGCTAGCGGGGGACCGTGATACGCAGTATTTT
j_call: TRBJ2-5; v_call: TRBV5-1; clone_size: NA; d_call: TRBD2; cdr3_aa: CASSSYSGPQETQYF; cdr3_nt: TGCGCCAGCAGCTCCTATAGCGGGCCCCAAGAGACCCAGTACTTC
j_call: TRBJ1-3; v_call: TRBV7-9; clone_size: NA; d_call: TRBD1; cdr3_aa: CASSQIGQGSGNTIYF; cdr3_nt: TGTGCCAGCAGCCAAATTGGACAGGGCTCCGGAAACACCATATATTTT
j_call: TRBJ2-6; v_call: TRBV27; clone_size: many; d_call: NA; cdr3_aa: CASSSLTVISGANVLTF; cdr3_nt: TGTGCCAGCAGTTCCCTGACAGTGATCTCTGGGGCCAACGTCCTGACTTTC
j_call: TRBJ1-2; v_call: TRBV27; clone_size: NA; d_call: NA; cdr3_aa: CASSPWTARSKYGYTF; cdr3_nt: TGTGCCAGCAGTCCATGGACAGCCCGTTCAAAGTATGGCTACACCTTC
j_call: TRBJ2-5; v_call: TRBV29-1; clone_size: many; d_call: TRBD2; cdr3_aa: CSVAGGAGTQYF; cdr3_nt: TGCAGCGTCGCCGGGGGGGCCGGGACCCAGTACTTC
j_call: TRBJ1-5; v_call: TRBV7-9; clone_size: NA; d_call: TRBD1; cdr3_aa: CASSPETGYNQPQHF; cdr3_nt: TGTGCCAGCAGCCCCGAGACAGGGTACAATCAGCCCCAGCATTTT
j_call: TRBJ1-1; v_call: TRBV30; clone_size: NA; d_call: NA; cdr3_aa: CAWSYSLSTEAFF; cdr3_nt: TGTGCCTGGAGTTACAGCCTGAGCACTGAAGCTTTCTTT
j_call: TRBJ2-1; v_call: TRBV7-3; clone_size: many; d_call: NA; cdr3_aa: CASSAPSMHEQFF; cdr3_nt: TGTGCCAGCAGCGCGCCCTCCATGCATGAGCAGTTCTTC
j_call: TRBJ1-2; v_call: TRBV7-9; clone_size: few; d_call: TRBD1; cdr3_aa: CASNQQTLGQGARGYTF; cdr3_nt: TGTGCCAGCAACCAACAAACCCTTGGACAGGGGGCGCGAGGCTACACCTTC
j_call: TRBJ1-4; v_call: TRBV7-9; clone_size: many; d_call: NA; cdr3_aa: CASSPEMTNEKLFF; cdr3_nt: TGTGCCAGCAGCCCGGAGATGACTAATGAAAAACTGTTTTTT
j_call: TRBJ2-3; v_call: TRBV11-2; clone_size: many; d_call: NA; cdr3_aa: CASSLYRVSADTQYF; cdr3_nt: TGTGCCAGCAGCTTGTACAGGGTTTCTGCAGATACGCAGTATTTT
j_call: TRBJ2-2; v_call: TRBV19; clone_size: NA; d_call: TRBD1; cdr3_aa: CASRPTGENTGELFF; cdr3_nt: TGTGCCAGTCGCCCGACAGGGGAGAACACCGGGGAGCTGTTTTTT
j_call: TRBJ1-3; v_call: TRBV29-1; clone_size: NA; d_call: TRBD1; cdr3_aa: CSVLTGGNTIYF; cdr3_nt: TGCAGCGTGCTGACAGGGGGAAACACCATATATTTT
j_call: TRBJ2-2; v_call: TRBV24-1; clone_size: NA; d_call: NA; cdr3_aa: CATSDPTPSRGQNTGELFF; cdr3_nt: TGTGCCACCAGTGACCCTACCCCTTCCCGGGGACAAAACACCGGGGAGCTGTTTTTT
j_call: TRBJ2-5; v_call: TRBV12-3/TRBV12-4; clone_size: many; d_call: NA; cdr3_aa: CASSPLGGQETQYF; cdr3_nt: TGTGCCAGCAGCCCTCTCGGGGGACAAGAGACCCAGTACTTC
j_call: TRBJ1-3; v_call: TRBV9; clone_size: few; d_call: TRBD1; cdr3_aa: CASSVLGGTGGGNTIYF; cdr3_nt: TGTGCCAGCAGCGTGCTGGGAGGGACAGGGGGTGGAAACACCATATATTTT
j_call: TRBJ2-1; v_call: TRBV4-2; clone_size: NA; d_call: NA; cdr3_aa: CASSQGTRRGNGQFF; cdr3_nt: TGTGCCAGCAGCCAAGGAACTAGACGGGGCAATGGGCAGTTCTTC
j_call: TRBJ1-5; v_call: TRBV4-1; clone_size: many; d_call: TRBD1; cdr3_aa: CASSQRTGGQPQHF; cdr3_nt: TGCGCCAGCAGCCAAAGGACAGGTGGCCAGCCCCAGCATTTT
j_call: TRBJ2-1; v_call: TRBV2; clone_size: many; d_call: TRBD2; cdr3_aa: CASLSSGGAIGTEQFF; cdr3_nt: TGTGCCAGCCTTTCTAGCGGGGGGGCCATAGGTACTGAGCAGTTCTTC
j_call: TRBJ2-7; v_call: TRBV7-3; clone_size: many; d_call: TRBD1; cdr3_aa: CASSLGHRGASEQYF; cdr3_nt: TGTGCCAGCAGCTTAGGACACAGGGGTGCCTCCGAGCAGTACTTC
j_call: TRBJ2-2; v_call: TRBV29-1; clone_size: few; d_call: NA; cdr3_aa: CSVDRESGISGGELFF; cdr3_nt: TGCAGCGTTGATCGGGAATCAGGGATCTCGGGCGGGGAGCTGTTTTTT
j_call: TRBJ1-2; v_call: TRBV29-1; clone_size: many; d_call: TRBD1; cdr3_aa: CSVEGGDRPKGGYTF; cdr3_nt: TGCAGCGTTGAAGGAGGGGACAGGCCCAAAGGGGGCTACACCTTC
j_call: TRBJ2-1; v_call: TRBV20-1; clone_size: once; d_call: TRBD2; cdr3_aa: CSARTHRLAKYNEQFF; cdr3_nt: TGCAGTGCTAGGACCCACAGACTAGCGAAGTACAATGAGCAGTTCTTC
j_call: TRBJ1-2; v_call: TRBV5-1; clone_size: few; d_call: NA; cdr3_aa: CASSFVPGTSGRANYGYTF; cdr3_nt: TGCGCCAGCAGCTTTGTACCCGGGACATCCGGAAGAGCTAACTATGGCTACACCTTC
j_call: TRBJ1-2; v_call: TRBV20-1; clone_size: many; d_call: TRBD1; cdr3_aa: CSAGTGSYGYTF; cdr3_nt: TGCAGTGCTGGGACAGGGAGCTATGGCTACACCTTC
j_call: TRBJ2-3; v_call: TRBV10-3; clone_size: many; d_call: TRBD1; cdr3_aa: CAISRDRGSDTQYF; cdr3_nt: TGTGCCATCAGCCGGGACAGGGGGTCGGATACGCAGTATTTT
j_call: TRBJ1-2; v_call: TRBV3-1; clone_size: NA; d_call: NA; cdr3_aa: CTSSHAAGRSGYTF; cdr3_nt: TGTACCAGCAGCCACGCCGCAGGGCGAAGCGGCTACACCTTC
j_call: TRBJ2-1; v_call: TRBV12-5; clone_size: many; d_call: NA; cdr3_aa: CASGLSSNEQFF; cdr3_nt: TGTGCTAGTGGTTTGAGTAGCAATGAGCAGTTCTTC
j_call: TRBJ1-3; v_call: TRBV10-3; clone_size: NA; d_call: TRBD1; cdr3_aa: CAISDPGGSSGNTIYF; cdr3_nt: TGTGCCATCAGTGACCCAGGGGGGTCCTCTGGAAACACCATATATTTT
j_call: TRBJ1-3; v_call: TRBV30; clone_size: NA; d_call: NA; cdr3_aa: CAWKGLGNTIYF; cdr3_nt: TGTGCCTGGAAAGGGCTTGGAAACACCATATATTTT
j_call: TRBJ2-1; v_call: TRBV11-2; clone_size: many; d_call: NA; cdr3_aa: CASSSTGSYNEQFF; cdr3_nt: TGTGCCAGCAGCTCCACCGGCTCCTACAATGAGCAGTTCTTC
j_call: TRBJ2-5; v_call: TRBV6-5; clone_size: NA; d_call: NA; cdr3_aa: CASSYAQGGQTQYF; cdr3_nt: TGTGCCAGCAGTTACGCGCAGGGCGGGCAGACCCAGTACTTC
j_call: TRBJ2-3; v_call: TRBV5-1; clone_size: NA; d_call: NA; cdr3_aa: CASSLGPINTDTQYF; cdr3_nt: TGCGCCAGCAGCCTAGGACCTATCAACACAGATACGCAGTATTTT
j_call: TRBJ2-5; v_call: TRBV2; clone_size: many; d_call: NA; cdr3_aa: CASSEVGRETQYF; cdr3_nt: TGTGCCAGCAGTGAAGTAGGGAGGGAGACCCAGTACTTC
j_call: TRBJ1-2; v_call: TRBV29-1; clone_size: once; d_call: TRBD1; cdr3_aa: CSATLRRGGDRNGYTF; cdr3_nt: TGCAGCGCGACCCTCCGACGTGGGGGGGACAGAAATGGCTACACCTTC
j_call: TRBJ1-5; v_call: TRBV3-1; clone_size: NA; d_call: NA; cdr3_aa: CASSQQDNQPQHF; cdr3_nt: TGTGCCAGCAGTCAACAGGACAATCAGCCCCAGCATTTT